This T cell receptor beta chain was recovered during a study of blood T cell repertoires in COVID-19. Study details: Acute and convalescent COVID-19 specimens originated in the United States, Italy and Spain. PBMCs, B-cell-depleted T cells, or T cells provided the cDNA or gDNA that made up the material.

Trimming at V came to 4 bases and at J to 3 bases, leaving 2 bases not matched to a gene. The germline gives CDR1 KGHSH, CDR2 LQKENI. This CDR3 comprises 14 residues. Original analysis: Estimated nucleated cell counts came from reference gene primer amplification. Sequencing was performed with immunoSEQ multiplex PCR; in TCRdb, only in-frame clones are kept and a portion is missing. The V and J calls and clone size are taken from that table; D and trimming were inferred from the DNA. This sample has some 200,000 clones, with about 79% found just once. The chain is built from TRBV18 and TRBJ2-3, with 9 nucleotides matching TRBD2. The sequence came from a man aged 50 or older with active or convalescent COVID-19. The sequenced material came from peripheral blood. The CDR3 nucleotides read TGTGCCAGCTCACTGGCGGGAGGGACAGATACGCAGTATTTT. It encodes CASSLAGGTDTQYF.